This TCR beta chain was documented in a study of CD4+ T cells in melanoma (dated by TCRdb to between 2021 and 2023). About the study as a whole: The study examined neoantigen-specific CD4+ T cells in human melanoma. Findings and caveats that apply to the study as a whole: According to the report, neoantigen-specific CD4+ T cells in melanoma displayed diverse differentiation states. The report described a correlation between neoantigen-specific CD4+ T cells and the function of CD8+ T cells, macrophages and B cells.

Note on this clone: Its recognized antigen is unknown. Base qualities are not recorded, but no much larger clone differs from it by a single base.

Clipping removes 6 bases from V and 2 bases from J, with 3 as the unmatched junction base count. From its cysteine to its phenylalanine, the CDR3 spans 14 amino acids. Only the CDR3 region is kept as DNA, spanning 42 bases read in frame from base 1. Sequences KGHSH (CDR1) and LQKENI (CDR2) are obtained from the germline V gene. Library preparation was by the immunoSEQ multiplex PCR assay. TCRdb provides this immuneACCESS table in a form limited to in-frame rearrangements. Some clones are lacking; in checked studies, under half of them reflect an unresolved V gene, and why the rest are absent is not known. Within this sample are over 8,000 clones, with approximately 71% of them counted one time only. The leading ten clones occupy around 15% of the sample. Patients with melanoma were used as donors.

The specimen was cells from a culture (not recorded whether cultured in vitro). The V and J segments used are TRBV18 and TRBJ1-3, with TRBD1 identical over 8 junction bases. The source is a human donor with melanoma. CDR3 loop: CASSQQGAGNTIYF. The sequenced DNA is TGTGCCAGCTCTCAACAGGGGGCTGGAAACACCATATATTTT.